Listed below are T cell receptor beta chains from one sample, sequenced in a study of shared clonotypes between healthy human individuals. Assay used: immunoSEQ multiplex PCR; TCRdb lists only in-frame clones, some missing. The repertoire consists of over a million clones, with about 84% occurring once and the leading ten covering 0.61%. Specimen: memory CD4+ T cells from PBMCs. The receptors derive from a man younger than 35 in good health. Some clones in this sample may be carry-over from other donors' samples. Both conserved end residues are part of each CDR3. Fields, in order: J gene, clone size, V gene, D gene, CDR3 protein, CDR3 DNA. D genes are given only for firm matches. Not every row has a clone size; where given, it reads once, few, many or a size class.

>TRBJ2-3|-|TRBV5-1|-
CASSSRGGKSTDTQYF
TGCGCCAGCAGCTCGCGGGGCGGAAAAAGCACAGATACGCAGTATTTT
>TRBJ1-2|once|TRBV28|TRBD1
CASSPSGQGAANYGYTF
TGTGCCAGCAGCCCTTCTGGACAGGGGGCAGCTAACTATGGCTACACCTTC
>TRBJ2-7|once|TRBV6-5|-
CASRDPSLYEQYF
TGTGCCAGCAGGGACCCTAGCCTGTACGAGCAGTACTTC
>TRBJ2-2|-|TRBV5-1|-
CASTLFGRTPGELFF
TGCGCCAGTACTCTTTTCGGGAGAACCCCCGGGGAGCTGTTTTTT
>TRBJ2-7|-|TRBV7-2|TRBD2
CASSPGRASGVGQYF
TGTGCCAGCAGCCCCGGGAGGGCTAGCGGGGTGGGGCAGTACTTC
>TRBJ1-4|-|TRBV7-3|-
CASSLMGQGLGEKLFF
TGTGCCAGCAGCTTAATGGGCCAGGGGCTCGGTGAAAAACTGTTTTTT
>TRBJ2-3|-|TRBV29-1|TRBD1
CSVDTGGADTQYF
TGCAGCGTTGATACAGGGGGTGCAGATACGCAGTATTTT
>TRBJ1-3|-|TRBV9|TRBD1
CASSPAGGPGNTIYF
TGTGCCAGCAGCCCAGCAGGGGGCCCTGGAAACACCATATATTTT
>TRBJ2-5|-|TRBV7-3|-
CASSLGGSEHQYF
TGTGCCAGCAGCTTGGGAGGAAGTGAGCACCAGTACTTC
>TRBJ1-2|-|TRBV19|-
CASTKGIGGYTF
TGTGCCAGTACAAAGGGAATCGGTGGCTACACCTTC
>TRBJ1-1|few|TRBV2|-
CASSEAVYEAFF
TGTGCCAGCAGTGAAGCGGTCTATGAAGCTTTCTTT
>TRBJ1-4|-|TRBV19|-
CATSVGGAEEKLFF
TGTGCCACCTCCGTGGGGGGGGCAGAAGAGAAACTGTTTTTT
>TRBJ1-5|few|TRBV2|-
CASSEEEYQPQHF
TGTGCCAGCAGTGAAGAAGAGTACCAGCCCCAGCATTTT
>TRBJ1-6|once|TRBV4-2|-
CASSQDGNGDSPLHF
TGTGCCAGCAGCCAAGATGGGAACGGGGATTCACCCCTCCACTTT
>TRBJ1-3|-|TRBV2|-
CASSGGNTIYF
TGTGCCAGCAGTGGAGGAAACACCATATATTTT
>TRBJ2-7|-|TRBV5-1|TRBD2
CASSPSAGGDLYEQYF
TGCGCCAGCAGCCCAAGCGCGGGAGGGGATTTATACGAGCAGTACTTC
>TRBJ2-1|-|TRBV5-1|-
CASSLGGSYNEQFF
TGCGCCAGCAGCTTAGGTGGCTCCTACAATGAGCAGTTCTTC
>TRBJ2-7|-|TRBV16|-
CASSQDTGVYEQYF
TGTGCCAGCAGCCAAGACACAGGTGTCTACGAGCAGTACTTC